The present T cell receptor (beta chain) was sequenced within a study of T cell responses to AZD1222 COVID-19 vaccine. Study background: Analysis merged second doses at about 4 or about 12 weeks.

Study-wide points: No repertoire was sampled before or during the peak T cell response, only after it. Clonal diversity may have been underestimated, and the donors were mostly white British, with more females than males. The CD4 TCRs associated with vaccination extended across spike and predominated at 160-218 and 743-854.

CDR1 is SGHRS, CDR2 YFSETQ, per germline. V dropped 1 base and J dropped 10 bases, with 8 bases sitting between them. The CDR3 sequence is 11 residues long. Points on this clone: Its antigen is not identified.

Sequencing was performed with immunoSEQ multiplex PCR; in TCRdb, only in-frame clones are kept and a portion is missing. The table lists about 99,000 clones, 80% to 95% of them singletons. V usage is TRBV5-1 and J usage is TRBJ1-2, with D hard to call. This TCR was sampled from an adult in good health. The sample consisted of peripheral blood, taken on day 0 of AZD1222 vaccination. The CDR3 is CASSLNRNYTF. The CDR3 DNA reads as TGCGCCAGCAGCTTGAACAGAAACTACACCTTC.